This T cell receptor beta chain was identified in a study of long-term antiretroviral therapy in people with HIV. As for the study in general: Some samples came about a decade before the 2015 immediate-ART recommendation, and these were the earliest. Regarding the study as a whole: Clones that had undergone expansion before ART dominated the repertoire at all time points. In the period from about 2004 to 2017, blood was collected, possibly under older ART regimens.

In regard to this clone: Its target is unknown.

The CDR3 has 15 amino acids. With 2 bases clipped from V and 4 bases from J, the junction kept 3 bases outside the gene matches. Germline assignment: CDR1 SGHNT and CDR2 YYREEE (reference sequence). An immunoSEQ assay, version v3.0, was performed at survey level. Clones were read by immunoSEQ multiplex PCR, and TCRdb kept only the in-frame ones, dropping some. The data show 15,000 to 25,000 clones, approximately 90% seen once. The samples, holding about 0.85-10 million cryopreserved PBMC, were thawed before DNA extraction was carried out. Sequenced here: unsorted PBMCs, sampled nearly 4.5 years before starting antiretroviral therapy. The chain joins TRBV5-4 to TRBJ2-5; 12 bases match TRBD2. The receptor's source is a woman in her 30s with HIV. The CDR3: CASSFLAGGRETQYF. Written as DNA, the CDR3 is TGTGCCAGCAGCTTTCTAGCGGGGGGGCGAGAGACCCAGTACTTC.